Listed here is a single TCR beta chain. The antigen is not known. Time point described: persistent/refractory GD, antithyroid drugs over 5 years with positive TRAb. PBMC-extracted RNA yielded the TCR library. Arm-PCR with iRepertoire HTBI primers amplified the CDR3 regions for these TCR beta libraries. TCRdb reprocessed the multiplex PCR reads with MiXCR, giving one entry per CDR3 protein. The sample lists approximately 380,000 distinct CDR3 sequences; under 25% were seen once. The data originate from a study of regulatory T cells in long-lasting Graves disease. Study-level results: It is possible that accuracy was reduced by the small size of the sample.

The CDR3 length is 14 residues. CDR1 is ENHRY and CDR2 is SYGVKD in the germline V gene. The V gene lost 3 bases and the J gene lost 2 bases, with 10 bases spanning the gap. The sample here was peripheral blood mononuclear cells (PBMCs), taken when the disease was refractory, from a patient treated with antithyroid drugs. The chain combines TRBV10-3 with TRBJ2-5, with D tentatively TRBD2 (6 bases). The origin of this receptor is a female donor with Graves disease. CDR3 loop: CAISEGLAQETQYF. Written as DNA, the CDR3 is TGTGCCATCAGTGAAGGGCTAGCGCAAGAGACCCAGTACTTC.